Listed below are T cell receptor beta chains from one sample, sequenced in a study of cytomegalovirus exposure and HLA in healthy donors. Here immunoSEQ multiplex PCR was the method, and the copy in TCRdb shows in-frame clones only, minus some. This sample has more than 95,000 clones, with 74% found just once. The material sequenced was PBMCs. Source of these receptors: a woman aged 50 to 65 in good health and CMV-seropositive. The CDR3 runs from the conserved cysteine through the conserved F or W. The D gene is left open where the match is weak. Where a row states a size, it is once, few, many or the class of an expanded clone; other rows omit it.

clone_size: few
j_call: TRBJ2-7
d_call: TRBD1
v_call: TRBV18
cdr3_aa: CASSPTGGHSEQYF
cdr3_nt: TGTGCCAGCTCACCGACAGGGGGCCATTCCGAGCAGTACTTC

clone_size: -
j_call: TRBJ2-3
d_call: -
v_call: TRBV30
cdr3_aa: CAWSVRFRDTQYF
cdr3_nt: TGTGCCTGGAGTGTGCGGTTTCGAGATACGCAGTATTTT

clone_size: -
j_call: TRBJ2-7
d_call: TRBD1
v_call: TRBV19
cdr3_aa: CASRPTGSYEQYF
cdr3_nt: TGTGCCAGTAGACCGACAGGGTCCTACGAGCAGTACTTC

clone_size: -
j_call: TRBJ1-1
d_call: -
v_call: TRBV6-1
cdr3_aa: CAHGLAQGWTEAFF
cdr3_nt: TGTGCCCACGGACTGGCCCAAGGGTGGACTGAAGCTTTCTTT

clone_size: -
j_call: TRBJ2-3
d_call: TRBD2
v_call: TRBV7-7
cdr3_aa: CASSSSGGDTDTQYF
cdr3_nt: TGTGCCAGCAGCTCTAGCGGGGGGGACACAGATACGCAGTATTTT

clone_size: -
j_call: TRBJ2-1
d_call: TRBD2
v_call: TRBV18
cdr3_aa: CASSPPGGSYNEQFF
cdr3_nt: TGTGCCAGCTCACCACCCGGGGGGAGCTACAATGAGCAGTTCTTC

clone_size: once
j_call: TRBJ1-2
d_call: -
v_call: TRBV28
cdr3_aa: CASSLRGTEGYTF
cdr3_nt: TGTGCCAGCAGTTTAAGAGGGACTGAGGGCTACACCTTC

clone_size: -
j_call: TRBJ1-4
d_call: -
v_call: TRBV4-1
cdr3_aa: CASSLVRTVNEKLFF
cdr3_nt: TGCGCCAGCAGCCTAGTACGGACAGTCAATGAAAAACTGTTTTTT

clone_size: few
j_call: TRBJ2-7
d_call: TRBD1
v_call: TRBV11-3
cdr3_aa: CASSFAGTGAYEQYF
cdr3_nt: TGTGCCAGCAGCTTCGCCGGGACAGGGGCCTACGAGCAGTACTTC

clone_size: -
j_call: TRBJ1-2
d_call: TRBD1
v_call: TRBV6-5
cdr3_aa: CASTPDRVAYGYTF
cdr3_nt: TGTGCCAGCACCCCGGACAGGGTAGCGTATGGCTACACCTTC

clone_size: -
j_call: TRBJ2-5
d_call: -
v_call: TRBV6-4
cdr3_aa: CASNKHGDLRETQYF
cdr3_nt: TGTGCCAGCAACAAACACGGGGATCTCCGAGAGACCCAGTACTTC

clone_size: -
j_call: TRBJ2-7
d_call: TRBD2
v_call: TRBV13
cdr3_aa: CASSRGVGGSYEQYF
cdr3_nt: TGTGCCAGCAGCCGGGGGGTGGGGGGCTCCTACGAGCAGTACTTC

clone_size: few
j_call: TRBJ2-7
d_call: -
v_call: TRBV2
cdr3_aa: CASATRGSSYEQYF
cdr3_nt: TGTGCCAGCGCCACAAGGGGTTCCTCCTACGAGCAGTACTTC

clone_size: few
j_call: TRBJ2-7
d_call: TRBD1
v_call: TRBV28
cdr3_aa: CASSLTGQGRASEQYF
cdr3_nt: TGTGCCAGCAGTTTAACAGGACAGGGAAGGGCGAGCGAGCAGTACTTC

clone_size: -
j_call: TRBJ1-4
d_call: -
v_call: TRBV9
cdr3_aa: CASNQQGNEKLFF
cdr3_nt: TGTGCCAGCAACCAACAGGGTAATGAAAAACTGTTTTTT

clone_size: -
j_call: TRBJ2-1
d_call: TRBD2
v_call: TRBV6-1
cdr3_aa: CASSAPGGGRYEQFF
cdr3_nt: TGTGCCAGCAGTGCTCCTGGCGGGGGGCGCTATGAGCAGTTCTTC

clone_size: -
j_call: TRBJ2-7
d_call: TRBD2
v_call: TRBV5-1
cdr3_aa: CASSFRTSGIYEQYF
cdr3_nt: TGCGCCAGCAGCTTTAGAACTAGCGGAATCTACGAGCAGTACTTC

clone_size: -
j_call: TRBJ1-1
d_call: -
v_call: TRBV6-1
cdr3_aa: CASSEGGRTEAFF
cdr3_nt: TGTGCCAGCAGTGAAGGAGGCCGTACTGAAGCTTTCTTT

clone_size: -
j_call: TRBJ2-3
d_call: -
v_call: TRBV4-1
cdr3_aa: CASSLSPGTSTDTQYF
cdr3_nt: TGCGCCAGCAGCCTTTCCCCAGGGACTAGCACAGATACGCAGTATTTT

clone_size: -
j_call: TRBJ2-3
d_call: -
v_call: TRBV9
cdr3_aa: CASSVEPNPLTDTQYF
cdr3_nt: TGTGCCAGCAGCGTAGAGCCGAATCCCTTAACAGATACGCAGTATTTT

clone_size: -
j_call: TRBJ2-3
d_call: TRBD2
v_call: TRBV28
cdr3_aa: CASWGGGGTDTQYF
cdr3_nt: TGTGCCAGCTGGGGTGGCGGGGGAACAGATACGCAGTATTTT

clone_size: -
j_call: TRBJ2-1
d_call: TRBD2
v_call: TRBV7-3
cdr3_aa: CASSLNGGEYNEQFF
cdr3_nt: TGTGCCAGCAGCTTAAACGGGGGGGAATACAATGAGCAGTTCTTC

clone_size: -
j_call: TRBJ1-1
d_call: -
v_call: TRBV10-3
cdr3_aa: CAISEQGNTEAFF
cdr3_nt: TGTGCCATCAGTGAACAGGGCAACACTGAAGCTTTCTTT

clone_size: few
j_call: TRBJ2-6
d_call: -
v_call: TRBV27
cdr3_aa: CASRPMGPSGANVLTF
cdr3_nt: TGTGCCAGCAGACCAATGGGGCCCTCTGGGGCCAACGTCCTGACTTTC

clone_size: -
j_call: TRBJ1-2
d_call: -
v_call: TRBV7-8
cdr3_aa: CASSLPLAGYEYGYTF
cdr3_nt: TGTGCCAGCAGCTTACCGTTGGCGGGGTATGAATATGGCTACACCTTC

clone_size: -
j_call: TRBJ2-1
d_call: TRBD2
v_call: TRBV11-2
cdr3_aa: CASSLRATSGDKQFF
cdr3_nt: TGTGCCAGCAGCTTAAGGGCTACTAGCGGGGATAAGCAGTTCTTC

clone_size: once
j_call: TRBJ1-4
d_call: TRBD1
v_call: TRBV10-3
cdr3_aa: CAISETTQGLGGEKLFF
cdr3_nt: TGTGCCATCAGTGAGACTACACAGGGGCTGGGAGGCGAAAAACTGTTTTTT

clone_size: -
j_call: TRBJ1-2
d_call: -
v_call: TRBV10-3
cdr3_aa: CAISESGGVYGYTF
cdr3_nt: TGTGCCATCAGTGAGTCAGGGGGGGTCTATGGCTACACCTTC

clone_size: -
j_call: TRBJ2-3
d_call: -
v_call: TRBV7-2
cdr3_aa: CASSLVRAPFSTDTQYF
cdr3_nt: TGTGCCAGCAGCTTAGTAAGAGCCCCCTTTAGCACAGATACGCAGTATTTT

clone_size: -
j_call: TRBJ1-3
d_call: -
v_call: TRBV6-5
cdr3_aa: CASSQNLGNTIYF
cdr3_nt: TGTGCCAGCAGTCAAAATCTCGGGAACACCATATATTTT

clone_size: few
j_call: TRBJ1-6
d_call: -
v_call: TRBV28
cdr3_aa: CASRPWSGSYNSPLHF
cdr3_nt: TGTGCCAGCAGGCCGTGGTCGGGTTCCTATAATTCACCCCTCCACTTT

clone_size: -
j_call: TRBJ2-7
d_call: TRBD2
v_call: TRBV19
cdr3_aa: CASHDPRGGLYEQYF
cdr3_nt: TGTGCCAGCCATGACCCCCGCGGGGGGCTCTACGAGCAGTACTTC

clone_size: -
j_call: TRBJ2-3
d_call: -
v_call: TRBV28
cdr3_aa: CASSSFGGPKDTQYF
cdr3_nt: TGTGCCAGCAGTTCATTCGGGGGGCCGAAAGATACGCAGTATTTT

clone_size: -
j_call: TRBJ2-3
d_call: TRBD2
v_call: TRBV7-9
cdr3_aa: CASSWTSGENTPTDTQYF
cdr3_nt: TGTGCCAGCAGTTGGACTAGCGGGGAGAATACCCCCACAGATACGCAGTATTTT

clone_size: -
j_call: TRBJ2-5
d_call: TRBD2
v_call: TRBV28
cdr3_aa: CASSGVGAGAAETQYF
cdr3_nt: TGTGCCAGCAGTGGGGTAGGAGCGGGGGCTGCAGAGACCCAGTACTTC

clone_size: -
j_call: TRBJ1-4
d_call: TRBD1
v_call: TRBV28
cdr3_aa: CASSGTGRSEKLFF
cdr3_nt: TGTGCCAGCAGTGGGACAGGGAGAAGTGAAAAACTGTTTTTT

clone_size: few
j_call: TRBJ2-1
d_call: -
v_call: TRBV5-1
cdr3_aa: CASSPQPTSDNEQFF
cdr3_nt: TGCGCCAGCAGCCCACAGCCCACGTCTGACAATGAGCAGTTCTTC

clone_size: -
j_call: TRBJ1-4
d_call: TRBD1
v_call: TRBV19
cdr3_aa: CASSDVGQGFEKLFF
cdr3_nt: TGTGCCAGTAGTGACGTGGGACAGGGATTCGAAAAACTGTTTTTT

clone_size: -
j_call: TRBJ2-2
d_call: -
v_call: TRBV7-3
cdr3_aa: CASSPGTGELFF
cdr3_nt: TGTGCCAGCAGCCCAGGCACCGGGGAGCTGTTTTTT

clone_size: -
j_call: TRBJ2-7
d_call: -
v_call: TRBV27
cdr3_aa: CASSWQISYEQYF
cdr3_nt: TGTGCCAGCAGTTGGCAAATCTCCTACGAGCAGTACTTC

clone_size: -
j_call: TRBJ2-3
d_call: TRBD2
v_call: TRBV6-5
cdr3_aa: CASSYSGLAGGDTQYF
cdr3_nt: TGTGCCAGCAGTTATTCGGGACTAGCGGGGGGAGATACGCAGTATTTT

clone_size: -
j_call: TRBJ2-2
d_call: TRBD1
v_call: TRBV4-1
cdr3_aa: CASRRTGGTGELFF
cdr3_nt: TGCGCCAGCAGACGGACAGGGGGGACCGGGGAGCTGTTTTTT

clone_size: few
j_call: TRBJ1-2
d_call: -
v_call: TRBV2
cdr3_aa: CASSEWDKGLGYTF
cdr3_nt: TGTGCCAGCAGTGAATGGGACAAAGGTCTCGGCTACACCTTC

clone_size: few
j_call: TRBJ1-6
d_call: TRBD1
v_call: TRBV2
cdr3_aa: CASRDRASSYNSPLHF
cdr3_nt: TGTGCCAGCAGGGACAGGGCAAGCTCCTATAATTCACCCCTCCACTTT

clone_size: -
j_call: TRBJ2-4
d_call: TRBD2
v_call: TRBV5-1
cdr3_aa: CASSLVLAGAQAKNIQYF
cdr3_nt: TGCGCCAGCAGCTTAGTACTAGCGGGGGCGCAAGCCAAAAACATTCAGTACTTC

clone_size: -
j_call: TRBJ2-3
d_call: -
v_call: TRBV23-1
cdr3_aa: CASSRMMGQDTQYF
cdr3_nt: TGCGCCAGCAGTCGGATGATGGGGCAAGATACGCAGTATTTT

clone_size: -
j_call: TRBJ2-7
d_call: -
v_call: TRBV6-1
cdr3_aa: CASRRPGSYEQYF
cdr3_nt: TGTGCCAGCAGACGGCCGGGATCCTACGAGCAGTACTTC

clone_size: -
j_call: TRBJ1-4
d_call: -
v_call: TRBV18
cdr3_aa: CASSPPSLSEKLFF
cdr3_nt: TGTGCCAGCTCACCACCCTCTCTGAGTGAAAAACTGTTTTTT

clone_size: -
j_call: TRBJ2-6
d_call: -
v_call: TRBV5-1
cdr3_aa: CASRVSSSGANVLTF
cdr3_nt: TGCGCCAGCCGGGTATCCAGCTCTGGGGCCAACGTCCTGACTTTC

clone_size: -
j_call: TRBJ2-7
d_call: TRBD2
v_call: TRBV7-9
cdr3_aa: CASSPGRGLADPYEQYF
cdr3_nt: TGTGCCAGCAGCCCCGGGCGGGGACTAGCGGACCCCTACGAGCAGTACTTC

clone_size: -
j_call: TRBJ1-5
d_call: -
v_call: TRBV4-2
cdr3_aa: CASSQDRNQPQHF
cdr3_nt: TGTGCCAGCAGCCAAGATAGAAATCAGCCCCAGCATTTT

clone_size: -
j_call: TRBJ2-2
d_call: TRBD1
v_call: TRBV2
cdr3_aa: CASRPDRTGGTGELFF
cdr3_nt: TGTGCCAGCAGGCCCGACCGGACAGGGGGCACCGGGGAGCTGTTTTTT

clone_size: -
j_call: TRBJ2-5
d_call: -
v_call: TRBV4-1
cdr3_aa: CASSQDRETQYF
cdr3_nt: TGCGCCAGCAGCCAAGATCGGGAGACCCAGTACTTC

clone_size: -
j_call: TRBJ1-2
d_call: -
v_call: TRBV30
cdr3_aa: CAWRASTGRGYTF
cdr3_nt: TGTGCCTGGAGGGCCTCGACAGGCCGGGGCTACACCTTC

clone_size: few
j_call: TRBJ2-4
d_call: -
v_call: TRBV2
cdr3_aa: CASSEGASIQYF
cdr3_nt: TGTGCCAGCAGTGAAGGGGCAAGCATTCAGTACTTC

clone_size: -
j_call: TRBJ2-5
d_call: -
v_call: TRBV13
cdr3_aa: CASSLSLGARKQETQYF
cdr3_nt: TGTGCCAGCAGCTTAAGTCTCGGTGCGCGGAAACAAGAGACCCAGTACTTC

clone_size: -
j_call: TRBJ2-3
d_call: TRBD2
v_call: TRBV7-8
cdr3_aa: CASSSSSGGYTDTQYF
cdr3_nt: TGTGCCAGCAGCTCATCTAGCGGGGGATACACAGATACGCAGTATTTT

clone_size: -
j_call: TRBJ1-4
d_call: -
v_call: TRBV19
cdr3_aa: CASSIIGVTTNEKLFF
cdr3_nt: TGTGCCAGTAGTATTATAGGGGTTACGACTAATGAAAAACTGTTTTTT

clone_size: few
j_call: TRBJ2-1
d_call: TRBD1
v_call: TRBV7-7
cdr3_aa: CASSRGQGAYNEQFF
cdr3_nt: TGTGCCAGCAGCCGGGGACAGGGGGCCTACAATGAGCAGTTCTTC

clone_size: -
j_call: TRBJ2-3
d_call: TRBD2
v_call: TRBV28
cdr3_aa: CASTRAGGHADTQYF
cdr3_nt: TGTGCCAGCACTAGGGCGGGGGGGCACGCAGATACGCAGTATTTT